This record concerns one TCR beta chain sequence. This table comes from immunoSEQ multiplex PCR, and its TCRdb copy is limited to in-frame clones, with some not included. This sample has tens of thousands of clones; approximately 87% occur once, and the top ten carry around 7%. The CDR3 totals 13 residues. Germline V gives CDR1 SGHTA, CDR2 FQGNSA. Trimming shortened V by 1 base and J by 5 bases, and 8 bases separated the two germline ends. These data come from a study of blood T cell repertoires in COVID-19. The receptor was isolated from a human donor with acute or convalescent COVID-19. The donor label of this sample is uncertain. The chain uses TRBV7-2 and TRBJ2-5; D might be TRBD2 (6 bases). Sample: peripheral blood. The CDR3: CASSLVGGETQYF. In DNA, the CDR3 is TGTGCCAGCAGCTTAGTTGGGGGGGAGACCCAGTACTTC.